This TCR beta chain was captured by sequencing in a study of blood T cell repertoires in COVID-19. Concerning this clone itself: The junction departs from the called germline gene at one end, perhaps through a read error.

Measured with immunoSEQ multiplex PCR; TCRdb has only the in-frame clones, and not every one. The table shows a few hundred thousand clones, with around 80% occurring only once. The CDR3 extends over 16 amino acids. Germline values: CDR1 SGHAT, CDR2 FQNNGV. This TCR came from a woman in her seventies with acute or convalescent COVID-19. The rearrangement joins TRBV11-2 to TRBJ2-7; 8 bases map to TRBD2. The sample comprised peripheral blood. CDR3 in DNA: TGTGCCAGCAGCTTTCCCCCGGGAGGGATGTCCTTCGAGCAGTACTTC. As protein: CASSFPPGGMSFEQYF.